These 5 T cell receptor beta chains originate from one sample sequenced in a study of cytomegalovirus exposure and HLA in healthy donors. PCR was performed using 60 Vbeta and 13 Jbeta primers. Libraries were prepared by immunoSEQ multiplex PCR; TCRdb keeps only in-frame clonotypes and omits some of them. The repertoire holds about 170,000 clones, with around three quarters as singletons. Sequences were obtained from PBMCs. The source is a woman aged 25 to 39 in good health and CMV-seropositive.

DNA for the CDR3: TGCGCCAGCAGCAGGGACAGGGGGATTGCCGGGGAGCTGTTTTTT. Its translation is CASSRDRGIAGELFF. The chain uses TRBV5-1 and TRBJ2-2; the match to TRBD1 covers 11 bases. V gave up 4 bases and J gave up 6 bases; unmatched junction bases: 5. Germline lookup yields CDR1 SGHRS and CDR2 YFSETQ. The CDR3 covers 15 residues. Full variable domain (rest looked up from reference TRBV5-1 and TRBJ2-2): KAGVTQTPRYLIKTRGQQVTLSCSPISGHRSVSWYQQTPGQGLQFLFEYFSETQRNKGNFPGRFSGRQFSNSRSEMNVSTLELGDSALYLCASSRDRGIAGELFFGEGSRLTVL.

The chain employs TRBV9 and TRBJ2-5, with 12 bases lining up with TRBD1. The J call is doubtful: the DNA matches TRBJ2-7 better. CDR1 is SGDLS, CDR2 YYNGEE, per germline. The CDR3 is 17 residues long. The CDR3 DNA reads as TGTGCCAGCAGCGCTCGGGACAGGGGGCCCCTGTTGAGCGAGCAGTACTTC. This translates into CASSARDRGPLLSEQYF.

In this sample, this clone turned up once. This chain joins TRBV10-3 and TRBJ2-7; D uncertain. This CDR3 has 12 residues. CDR1 is ENHRY and CDR2 is SYGVKD in the germline V gene. Trimming pared 0 bases from V and 6 bases from J, leaving 6 bases between. The CDR3 spells CAISESPGEQYF. The CDR3 DNA sequence: TGTGCCATCAGTGAGTCTCCAGGCGAGCAGTACTTC.

The V gene is TRBV2, the J gene TRBJ2-5; 9 bases match TRBD1. The CDR3 length is 14 residues. In germline, CDR1 is SNHLY, CDR2 FYNNEI. Germline trimming cut 6 bases from V and 4 bases from J; bases unmatched to any gene: 6. The CDR3 DNA sequence: TGTGCCAGCAGCCCCGGGACAGGGTCAGAGACCCAGTACTTC. Protein product: CASSPGTGSETQYF.

The chain has TRBV27 and TRBJ1-4; 8 nucleotides match TRBD1. Germline CDR1 is MNHEY and CDR2 is SMNVEV (reference sequence). The CDR3 is 14 residues long. Germline trimming cut 5 bases from V and 4 bases from J; bases unmatched to any gene: 3. The DNA of the CDR3 is TGTGCCAGCAGTCCGGACAGGGTTAATGAAAAACTGTTTTTT. Protein product: CASSPDRVNEKLFF.